The clone carrying this TCR beta chain has ten or more counts. Its target is unknown. Time point of the sample: patch test 2, 6 weeks after DPC sensitization. Treatment meaning: therapeutic diphenylcyclopropenone sensitization with weekly scalp DPC. This CDR3 has 11 amino acids. The germline V gene encodes CDR1 GTSNPN and CDR2 SVGIG (reference sequence). The germline V and J ends were trimmed by 2 bases and 8 bases, with 9 bases remaining between them. TCRdb independently ran MiXCR on the RACE reads; one entry per CDR3 protein. The sample consists of 84,000 or so distinct CDR3 sequences, 10% to 13% of them appearing once. This sample stems from a study of human T cells and chemical hapten exposure. Study context: Each patch test put 0.01% DPC on the upper back, and results were read at 6 days.

General study results and limits: Expanded TCRs showed more large CDR3 clusters than pre-sensitization or healthy control sets.

The sequencing used whole blood, collected in connection with sensitization to the hapten diphenylcyclopropenone (DPC). This sequence originates from a young woman with alopecia areata. Some clones in this sample may be carry-over from other donors' samples. The rearrangement links TRBV30 to TRBJ1-1; TRBD1 might be the D (6 bases). For the CDR3, the DNA is TGTGCCTGGAGTTCGGACAGAGAAGCTTTCTTT. Protein sequence: CAWSSDREAFF.